This T cell receptor beta chain is from a study of blood T cell repertoires in COVID-19. Turning to the study itself: Sources were T cells, B-cell-depleted T cells, or PBMCs; the material itself was cDNA or gDNA.

As originally analysed: For nucleated cells, counts were estimated from reference gene primer amplification. Assay used: immunoSEQ multiplex PCR; TCRdb lists only in-frame clones, some missing. V, J and clone size are those of that table, while D and trimming were read from the DNA. The sample holds about 140,000 clones; approximately 90% are singletons and the top ten take roughly 2.5%. Seattle-derived patients entered the study during active infection and were followed longitudinally. The CDR3 length is 15 residues. The germline V gene has CDR1 LGHNA and CDR2 YNFKEQ. With 3 bases removed from V and 5 bases from J, the gap between germline ends came to 14 bases.

Sequencing was carried out using peripheral blood. This sequence was found in a human donor with COVID-19, enrolled during active disease. The donor label of this sample is uncertain. V gene TRBV4-2 combines with J gene TRBJ2-1; D might be TRBD2 (5 bases). CDR3: CASSHARAANNEQFF. The CDR3 region has the DNA TGTGCCAGCAGCCACGCGAGGGCCGCCAACAATGAGCAGTTCTTC.